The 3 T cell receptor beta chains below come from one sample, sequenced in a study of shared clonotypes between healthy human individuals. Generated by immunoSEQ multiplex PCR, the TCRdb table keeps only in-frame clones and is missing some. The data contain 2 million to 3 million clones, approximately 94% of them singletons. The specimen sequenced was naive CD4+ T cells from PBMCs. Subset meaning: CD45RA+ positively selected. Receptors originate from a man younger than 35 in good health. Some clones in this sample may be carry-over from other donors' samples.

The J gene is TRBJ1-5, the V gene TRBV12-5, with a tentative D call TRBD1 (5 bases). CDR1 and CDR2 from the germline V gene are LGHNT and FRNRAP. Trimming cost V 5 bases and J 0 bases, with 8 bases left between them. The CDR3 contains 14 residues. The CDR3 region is CASGPGYSNQPQHF. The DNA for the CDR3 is TGTGCTAGTGGTCCAGGGTATAGCAATCAGCCCCAGCATTTT.

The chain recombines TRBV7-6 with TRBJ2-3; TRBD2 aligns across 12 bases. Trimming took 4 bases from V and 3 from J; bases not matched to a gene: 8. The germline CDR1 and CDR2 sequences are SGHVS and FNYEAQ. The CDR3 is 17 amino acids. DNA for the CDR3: TGTGCCAGCAGCTCCACGACTAGCGGGAGACCGACAGATACGCAGTATTTT. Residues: CASSSTTSGRPTDTQYF.

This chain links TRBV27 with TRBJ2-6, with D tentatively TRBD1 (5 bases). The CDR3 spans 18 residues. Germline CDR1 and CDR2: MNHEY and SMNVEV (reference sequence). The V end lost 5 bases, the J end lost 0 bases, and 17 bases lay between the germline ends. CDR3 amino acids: CASSPLGRVGSGANVLTF. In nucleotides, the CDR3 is TGTGCCAGCAGTCCTTTGGGCAGGGTGGGCTCTGGGGCCAACGTCCTGACTTTC.